What follows describes a single TCR beta chain. This sample was included in a study of blood T cell repertoires in COVID-19. Study-wide context: The United States, Italy and Spain were the sources of the acute and convalescent COVID-19 samples. T cells, B-cell-depleted T cells, or PBMCs provided the cDNA or gDNA that served as material.

This CDR3 spans 15 amino acids. The V end was cut by 5 bases, the J end by 5 bases, with 18 bases between. Germline loops: CDR1 MNHEY, CDR2 SMNVEV (reference sequence). Here immunoSEQ multiplex PCR was the method, and the copy in TCRdb shows in-frame clones only, minus some. The sample yields under 300,000 clones, approximately 87% seen once. The Seattle site enrolled patients during active infection and followed them longitudinally. The chain links TRBV27 to TRBJ2-5, with a weak D call TRBD1 (6 bases). The origin of this receptor is a woman in her thirties with COVID-19, enrolled during active disease. The sequencing sample was made of peripheral blood. The CDR3 bases are TGTGCCAGCAGTCATATAGGGGCAGGGGACGAGACCCAGTACTTC. Its translation: CASSHIGAGDETQYF.